The clone carrying this TCR beta chain was detected a few times. Antigen unknown. The record originates from a study of response to subunit inactivated influenza vaccine. TCRdb redid the calling of the RT-PCR reads with MiXCR, one entry per CDR3 protein. The data show some 500,000 distinct CDR3 sequences, with 15% to 20% seen just once and less than 4% held by the top ten. The germline V gene has CDR1 SGHNT and CDR2 YENEEA. J lost 5 bases, V lost 3 bases, and 7 bases had no gene match. This CDR3 region has 16 residues. Overall study findings and caveats: It was suggested by the authors that few new T cells are recruited by each seasonal influenza vaccination.

The clonotype originates from a man between 50 and 75 years old who received an inactivated influenza vaccine. This chain links TRBV11-3 with TRBJ2-1; 10 bases line up with TRBD2. This material consisted of CD4+ T cells sorted from PBMCs, taken around 2 years after vaccination. For the CDR3, the DNA is TGTGCCAGCAGCTTGTCGACTAGCGGGCGCCACAATGAGCAGTTCTTC. Its translation: CASSLSTSGRHNEQFF.